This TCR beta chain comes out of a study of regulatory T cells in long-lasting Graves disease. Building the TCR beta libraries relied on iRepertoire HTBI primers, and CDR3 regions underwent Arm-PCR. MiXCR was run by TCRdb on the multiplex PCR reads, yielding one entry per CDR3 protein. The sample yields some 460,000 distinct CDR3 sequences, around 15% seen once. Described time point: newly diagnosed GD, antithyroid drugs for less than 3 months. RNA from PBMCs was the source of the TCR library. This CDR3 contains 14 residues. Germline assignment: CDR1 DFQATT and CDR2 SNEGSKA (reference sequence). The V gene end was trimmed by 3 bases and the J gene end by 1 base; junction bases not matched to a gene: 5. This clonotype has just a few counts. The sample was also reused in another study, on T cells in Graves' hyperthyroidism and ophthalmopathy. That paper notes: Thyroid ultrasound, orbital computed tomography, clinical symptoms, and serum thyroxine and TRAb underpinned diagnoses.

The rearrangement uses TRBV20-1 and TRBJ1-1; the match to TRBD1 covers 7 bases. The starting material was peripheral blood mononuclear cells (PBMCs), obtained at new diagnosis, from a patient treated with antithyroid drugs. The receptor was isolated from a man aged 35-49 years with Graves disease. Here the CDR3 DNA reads TGCAGTGCTAGTACAGGGGCTGGGAACACTGAAGCTTTCTTT. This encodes CSASTGAGNTEAFF.